The 9 T cell receptor beta chains in this list originate from one sample, sequenced in a study of OX40 agonist ivuxolimab in advanced cancers. Libraries were built with the immunoSEQ multiplex PCR assay. Entries here come from immuneACCESS through TCRdb and include only in-frame sequences with V and J called. Some clones fail to appear in such tables; in the studies checked, an unresolved V gene covers under half of the shortfall, and the cause of the remainder is unknown. The sample profile shows more than 50,000 clones; 65% to 90% of them were found once. The ten biggest clones cover roughly 0.88% of the sample. Here the sequenced sample was CD4+ or CD8+ T cells sorted from blood, taken in a trial of the OX40 agonist ivuxolimab. The receptors stem from an adult with an advanced solid tumor such as melanoma, head and neck, liver or kidney cancer.

The V gene is TRBV7-2, the J gene TRBJ1-6; no clear D gene. CDR1 and CDR2 (germline): SGHTA, FQGNSA. The CDR3 spans 15 residues. Trimming took off 3 bases at V and 10 bases at J, with 16 bases between the two ends. The CDR3 nucleotides read TGTGCCAGCAGCTTGACACACAACCAAGGGTCACCCCTCCACTTT. Translated, it gives CASSLTHNQGSPLHF.

The V call is TRBV5-1, the J call TRBJ1-2, with 9 nucleotides matching TRBD1. The CDR3 runs 15 residues. Germline V gene sequence: CDR1 SGHRS, CDR2 YFSETQ. Trimming removed 4 bases from V and 6 bases from J; junction bases left unmatched: 10. The CDR3 protein is CASSDRTGVADGYTF. The CDR3, as DNA: TGCGCCAGCAGCGACCGGACAGGGGTAGCGGATGGCTACACCTTC.

V gene TRBV5-1 combines with J gene TRBJ1-4; D perhaps matches TRBD1 (5 bases). The CDR3 is made up of 15 amino acids. V was clipped by 1 base and J by 3 bases, with 10 bases between them. CDR1 and CDR2 from the germline V gene are SGHRS and YFSETQ. The DNA of the CDR3 is TGCGCCAGCAGCTTGACCCCGGGGCCTAATGAAAAACTGTTTTTT. Protein product: CASSLTPGPNEKLFF.

The chain is built from TRBV7-9 and TRBJ2-7; D not resolved. This CDR3 has 13 amino acids. Between the trimmed V and J ends, which lost 9 bases and 5 bases, there was a span of 17 bases. Per germline, CDR1 SEHNR and CDR2 FQNEAQ (reference sequence). In DNA form, the CDR3 reads TGTGCCAGTAAGGTCGAGTTAGCCGACGAGCAGTACTTC. Protein product: CASKVELADEQYF.

The V and J genes are TRBV6-6 and TRBJ1-1; no clear D gene. Looked up from germline, CDR1 is MNHNY and CDR2 is SVGAGI (reference sequence). The CDR3 covers 14 residues. V dropped 2 bases and J dropped 1 base, with 8 bases sitting between them. The CDR3 DNA reads TGTGCCAGCAGTTACGGCAGGCGGAACACTGAAGCTTTCTTT. Amino acid sequence: CASSYGRRNTEAFF.

V usage is TRBV5-1 and J usage is TRBJ1-5, with a tentative D call TRBD1 (5 bases). CDR1 and CDR2 from the germline V gene are SGHRS and YFSETQ. The V and J ends lost 0 bases and 9 bases respectively, with 13 bases between them. The CDR3 is 14 residues long. The DNA for the CDR3 is TGCGCCAGCAGCTTGGATGGGAGTGGGGGGCCCCAGCATTTT. Translation gives CASSLDGSGGPQHF.

The chain is built from TRBV2 and TRBJ1-5; D is unresolved. The CDR3 length is 14 residues. Germline CDR1 is SNHLY and CDR2 is FYNNEI. Deletions cut 0 bases from V and 5 bases from J, with 8 bases between. CDR3 nucleotides: TGTGCCAGCAGTGAAGCGACCTCTGATCAGCCCCAGCATTTT. Its translation: CASSEATSDQPQHF.

The V and J genes are TRBV7-8 and TRBJ2-2; 8 bases match TRBD2. Trimming cost V 5 bases and J 3 bases; bases outside gene matches: 8. Germline assignment: CDR1 SGHVS and CDR2 FQNEAQ. The CDR3 sequence is 16 residues long. DNA for the CDR3: TGTGCCAGCAGCCCACGGACTAGCAGACACACCGGGGAGCTGTTTTTT. Protein: CASSPRTSRHTGELFF. Supplemented by reference TRBV7-8 and TRBJ2-2, the full variable domain reads GAGVSQSPRYKVAKRGQDVALRCDPISGHVSLFWYQQALGQGPEFLTYFQNEAQLDKSGLPSDRFFAERPEGSVSTLKIQRTQQEDSAVYLCASSPRTSRHTGELFFGEGSRLTVL.

The V and J genes are TRBV7-2 and TRBJ2-1; 9 bases are a match to TRBD2. Germline V gene data show CDR1 as SGHTA and CDR2 as FQGNSA. This CDR3 is built from 16 residues. J gave up 6 bases and V 0 bases, and 6 bases lay outside the gene matches. Written as DNA, the CDR3 is TGTGCCAGCAGCTTAGCGTCCGGGACTAGCACCAATGAGCAGTTCTTC. Its translation: CASSLASGTSTNEQFF.